The 2 T cell receptor beta chains in this list originate from one sample, sequenced in a study of shared clonotypes between healthy human individuals. Clones were sequenced by immunoSEQ multiplex PCR, and TCRdb holds only the in-frame ones, with some missing. The table records hundreds of thousands of clones, about nine tenths of them present only once. The sequenced sample was memory CD8+ T cells sorted from blood. The subset: CD45RO+ cells pooled with CCR7-negative TemRA cells. These receptors were collected from a man between 18 and 35 years old in good health.

This chain links TRBV10-2 with TRBJ2-7, with 7 bases lining up with TRBD2. CDR3 length: 12 residues. Trimming at V came to 6 bases and at J to 3 bases, leaving 2 bases not matched to a gene. The germline gives CDR1 WSHSY, CDR2 SAAADI. DNA for the CDR3: TGCGCCAGCAGGTGGGGGGGCTACGAGCAGTACTTC. Translated: CASRWGGYEQYF.

This clone showed up just once. The genes are TRBV11-2 and TRBJ2-7; 7 nucleotides match TRBD1. J lost 7 bases, V lost 3 bases, and 6 bases had no gene match. The CDR3 sequence is 13 residues long. From germline, CDR1 is SGHAT and CDR2 FQNNGV. The CDR3 is CASSFSTGWEQYF. The CDR3 bases are TGTGCCAGCAGCTTCTCGACAGGGTGGGAGCAGTACTTC.